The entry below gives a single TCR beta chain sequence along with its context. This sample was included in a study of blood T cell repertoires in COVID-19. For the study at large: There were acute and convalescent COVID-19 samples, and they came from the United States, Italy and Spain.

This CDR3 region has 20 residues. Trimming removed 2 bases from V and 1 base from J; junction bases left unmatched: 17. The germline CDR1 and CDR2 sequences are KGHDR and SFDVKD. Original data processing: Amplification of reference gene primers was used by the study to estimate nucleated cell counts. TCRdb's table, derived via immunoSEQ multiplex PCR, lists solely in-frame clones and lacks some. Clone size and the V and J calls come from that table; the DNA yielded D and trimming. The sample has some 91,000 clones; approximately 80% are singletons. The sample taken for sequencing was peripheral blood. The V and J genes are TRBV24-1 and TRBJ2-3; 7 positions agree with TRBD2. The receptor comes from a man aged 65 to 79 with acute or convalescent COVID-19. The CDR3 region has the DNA TGTGCCACCAGTGATTGGGCGGGAGAAGGCCCAAGCCGCGGCACAGATACGCAGTATTTT. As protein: CATSDWAGEGPSRGTDTQYF.